This entry concerns a single T cell receptor beta chain. Its antigen is still unknown. Sequencing of the DNA from cultured CD4+ T cells was carried out with the Oncomine TCR Beta short-read assay. MiXCR, run by TCRdb on the PCR reads, gives a single entry per CDR3 protein. The sample includes around 19,000 distinct CDR3 sequences, around 53% of them seen just once. The data were taken from a study of vaccination and CD4 T cells after COVID-19. Looking at the study overall: Researchers treated control cultures with a CEFX pool, an HIV-1 Nef pool, or no peptide.

Sample treatment: approximately 10-day PBMC culture with coronavirus spike peptide pools or control peptides (ViraFEST assay). The sequence derives from a human donor who had recovered from COVID-19. Sequencing used CD4+ T cells from blood, cultured in vitro.

The CDR3 here is CAIGTAPFKDTDTQYF. The CDR3 coding sequence is TGTGCCATCGGGACAGCGCCCTTCAAGGACACAGATACGCAGTATTTT. This sequence joins TRBV28 and TRBJ2-3; 7 positions agree with TRBD1. V lost 10 bases and J lost 2; bases outside the gene matches: 15. The CDR3 is 16 residues long. CDR1 is MDHEN and CDR2 is SYDVKM in the germline V gene.